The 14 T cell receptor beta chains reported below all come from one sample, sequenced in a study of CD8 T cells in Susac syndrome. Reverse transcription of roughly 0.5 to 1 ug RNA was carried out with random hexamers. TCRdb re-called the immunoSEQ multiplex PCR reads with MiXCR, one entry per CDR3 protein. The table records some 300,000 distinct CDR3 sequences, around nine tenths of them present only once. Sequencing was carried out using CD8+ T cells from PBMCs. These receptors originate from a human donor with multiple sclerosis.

The CDR3 sequence is CASSAGLGNEQFF. The CDR3 DNA is TGTGCCAGCAGCGCCGGACTGGGCAATGAGCAGTTCTTC. V usage is TRBV9 and J usage is TRBJ2-1; D is possibly TRBD2 (5 bases). CDR1 SGDLS and CDR2 YYNGEE come from the germline V gene. V lost 3 bases and J 6 bases, leaving 10 bases between the germline ends. CDR3 size: 13 residues.

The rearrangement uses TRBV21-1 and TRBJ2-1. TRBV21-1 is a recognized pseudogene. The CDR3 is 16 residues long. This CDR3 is CASSKSRGSSYNEQFF. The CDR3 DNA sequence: TGTGCCAGCAGCAAAAGTCGGGGGAGCTCCTACAATGAGCAGTTCTTC.

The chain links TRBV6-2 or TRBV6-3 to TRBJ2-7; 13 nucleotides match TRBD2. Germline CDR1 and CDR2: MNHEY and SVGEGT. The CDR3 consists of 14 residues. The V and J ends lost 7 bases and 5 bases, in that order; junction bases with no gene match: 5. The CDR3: CASKFGTSGNEQYF. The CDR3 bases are TGTGCCAGCAAGTTTGGGACTAGCGGGAACGAGCAGTACTTC.

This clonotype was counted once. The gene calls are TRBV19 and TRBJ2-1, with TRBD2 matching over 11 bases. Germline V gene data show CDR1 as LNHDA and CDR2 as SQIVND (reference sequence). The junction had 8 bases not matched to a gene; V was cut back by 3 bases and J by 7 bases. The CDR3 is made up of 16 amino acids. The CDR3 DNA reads TGTGCCAGTAGTATCTCTAGCGGGGGGCTGGGGAATGAGCAGTTCTTC. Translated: CASSISSGGLGNEQFF.

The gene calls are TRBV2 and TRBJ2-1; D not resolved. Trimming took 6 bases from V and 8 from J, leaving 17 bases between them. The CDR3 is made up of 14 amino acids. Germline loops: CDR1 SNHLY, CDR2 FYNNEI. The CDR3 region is CASSAPGPGDEQFF. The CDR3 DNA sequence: TGTGCCAGCAGCGCCCCCGGACCCGGCGATGAGCAGTTCTTC.

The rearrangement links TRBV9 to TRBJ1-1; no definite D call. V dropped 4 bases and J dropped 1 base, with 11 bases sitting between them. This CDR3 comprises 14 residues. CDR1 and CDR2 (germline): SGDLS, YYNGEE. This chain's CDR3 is CASSTWSENTEAFF. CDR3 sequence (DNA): TGTGCCAGCAGCACGTGGTCTGAGAACACTGAAGCTTTCTTT.

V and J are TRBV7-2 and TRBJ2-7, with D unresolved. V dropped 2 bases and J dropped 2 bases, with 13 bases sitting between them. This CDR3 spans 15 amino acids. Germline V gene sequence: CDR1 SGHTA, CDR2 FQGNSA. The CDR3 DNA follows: TGTGCCAGCAGCTTAACGACGGACGGACCCTACGAGCAGTACTTC. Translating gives CASSLTTDGPYEQYF.

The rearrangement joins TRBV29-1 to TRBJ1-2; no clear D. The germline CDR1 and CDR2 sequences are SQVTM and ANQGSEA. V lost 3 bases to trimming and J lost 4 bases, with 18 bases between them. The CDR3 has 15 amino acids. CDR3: CSVEDDKLTPYGYTF. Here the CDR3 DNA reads TGCAGCGTTGAGGATGACAAGTTAACACCCTATGGCTACACCTTC.

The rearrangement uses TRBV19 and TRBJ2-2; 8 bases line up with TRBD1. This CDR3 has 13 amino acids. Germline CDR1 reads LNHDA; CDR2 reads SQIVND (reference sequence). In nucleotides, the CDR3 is TGTGCTACCGGGACAGGAGACACCGGGGAGCTGTTTTTT. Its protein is CATGTGDTGELFF.

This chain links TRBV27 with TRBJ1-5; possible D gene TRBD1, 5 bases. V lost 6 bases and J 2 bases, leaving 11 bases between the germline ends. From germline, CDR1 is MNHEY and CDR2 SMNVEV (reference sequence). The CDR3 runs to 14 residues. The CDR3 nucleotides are TGTGCCAGCAGAGGGGCAGCCCGCAATCAGCCCCAGCATTTT. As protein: CASRGAARNQPQHF.

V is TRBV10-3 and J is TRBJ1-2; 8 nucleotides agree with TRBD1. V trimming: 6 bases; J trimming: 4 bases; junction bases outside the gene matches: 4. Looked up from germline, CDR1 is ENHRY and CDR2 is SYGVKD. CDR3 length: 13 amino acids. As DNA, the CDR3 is TGTGCCATCAGGGACAGGGATAGCTATGGCTACACCTTC. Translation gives CAIRDRDSYGYTF.

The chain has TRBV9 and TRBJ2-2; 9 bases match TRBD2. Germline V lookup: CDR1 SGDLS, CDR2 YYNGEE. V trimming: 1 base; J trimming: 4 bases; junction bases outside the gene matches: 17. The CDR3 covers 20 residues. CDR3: CASSVTPQPLAGAFTGELFF. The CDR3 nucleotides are TGTGCCAGCAGCGTAACCCCCCAGCCTTTAGCGGGGGCATTCACCGGGGAGCTGTTTTTT.

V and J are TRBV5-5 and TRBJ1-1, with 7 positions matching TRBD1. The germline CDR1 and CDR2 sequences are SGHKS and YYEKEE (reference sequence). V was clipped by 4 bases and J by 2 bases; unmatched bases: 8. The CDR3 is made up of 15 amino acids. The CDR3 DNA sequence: TGTGCCAGCAGCCCGGCGGGACAGCGCAACACTGAAGCTTTCTTT. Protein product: CASSPAGQRNTEAFF.

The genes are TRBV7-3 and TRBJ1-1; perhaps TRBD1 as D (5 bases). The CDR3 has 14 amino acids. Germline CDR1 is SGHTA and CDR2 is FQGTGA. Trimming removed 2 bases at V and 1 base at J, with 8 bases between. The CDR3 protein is CASSLAGRNTEAFF. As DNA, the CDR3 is TGTGCCAGCAGCTTAGCAGGGAGGAACACTGAAGCTTTCTTT.